This section outlines one T cell receptor (beta chain) sequence together with its context. This sample was taken from a study of OX40 agonist ivuxolimab in advanced cancers. The CDR3 consists of 16 residues. Germline V gives CDR1 MGHRA, CDR2 YSYEKL. V was clipped by 4 bases and J by 3 bases; unmatched bases: 9. Generated by immunoSEQ multiplex PCR, the TCRdb table keeps only in-frame clones and is missing some. The sample holds more than 45,000 clones; around 83% are singletons and the top ten take roughly 4.5%. This chain links TRBV4-1 with TRBJ2-7; 10 bases line up with TRBD1. This clonotype originated in an adult with an advanced solid tumor such as melanoma, head and neck, liver or kidney cancer. Specimen: CD4+ or CD8+ T cells sorted from blood, collected in a trial of the OX40 agonist ivuxolimab. CDR3 region: CASSPTGTGEVYEQYF. In DNA, the CDR3 is TGCGCCAGCAGCCCGACCGGGACAGGGGAAGTCTACGAGCAGTACTTC.